Below, 25 T cell receptor beta chains from the same sample are listed, as sequenced in a study of ipilimumab plus nivolumab after autologous stem cell transplantation. The assay was immunoSEQ multiplex PCR, and TCRdb's table has in-frame clones only and misses some. The sample yields several thousand clones, 85% to 90% seen once. The sample in question was PBMCs, obtained in a trial of ipilimumab plus nivolumab as post-transplant consolidation. The receptor source for this set is a female donor with multiple myeloma.

J is TRBJ1-1 and V is TRBV19; 8 bases align to TRBD1. V was clipped by 4 bases and J by 1 base; unmatched bases: 14. This CDR3 has 18 amino acids. Germline V gives CDR1 LNHDA, CDR2 SQIVND (reference sequence). The CDR3 spells CASSKQTGGTKSNTEAFF. The CDR3 DNA reads as TGTGCCAGTAGTAAACAAACAGGGGGGACAAAATCGAACACTGAAGCTTTCTTT.

This chain links TRBV5-5 with TRBJ2-7; unclear D gene. This CDR3 comprises 13 residues. Germline V gene lookup returns CDR1 SGHKS and CDR2 YYEKEE (reference sequence). Trimming took 0 bases from V and 5 from J, leaving 9 bases between them. CDR3 nucleotides: TGTGCCAGCAGCTTGGCCTCGGAAAACGAGCAGTACTTC. Amino acids: CASSLASENEQYF. The complete variable domain, with remaining parts taken from reference TRBV5-5 and TRBJ2-7, reads DAGVTQSPTHLIKTRGQQVTLRCSPISGHKSVSWYQQVLGQGPQFIFQYYEKEERGRGNFPDRFSARQFPNYSSELNVNALLLGDSALYLCASSLASENEQYFGPGTRLTVT.

The CDR3 reads CSVEVDRVSNQPQHF. CDR3 DNA: TGCAGCGTTGAGGTGGACAGGGTCAGCAATCAGCCCCAGCATTTT. The rearrangement joins TRBV29-1 to TRBJ1-5; TRBD1 aligns across 8 bases. Losses at the gene ends were 3 bases for V and 1 base for J; bases not matched to a gene: 5. The germline CDR1 and CDR2 sequences are SQVTM and ANQGSEA. The CDR3 has 15 residues.

J is TRBJ1-2 and V is TRBV27; D not resolved. The length of the CDR3 is 14 residues. Germline V gene lookup returns CDR1 MNHEY and CDR2 SMNVEV (reference sequence). V gave up 3 bases and J gave up 2 bases, with 10 bases separating them. The CDR3 sequence is CASSFWPTNYGYTF. For the CDR3, the DNA is TGTGCCAGCAGTTTCTGGCCAACCAACTATGGCTACACCTTC.

The V gene is TRBV6-5, the J gene TRBJ2-7; 8 bases fit TRBD2. The CDR3 runs 14 residues. In germline, CDR1 is MNHEY, CDR2 SVGAGI. V shed 5 bases and J 3 bases; nucleotides not matched to a gene: 6. CDR3 sequence: CASSRAGARYEQYF. The CDR3 bases are TGTGCCAGCAGTAGAGCGGGAGCTCGCTACGAGCAGTACTTC.

The chain employs TRBV27 and TRBJ1-2; perhaps TRBD1 as D (5 bases). The V end lost 0 bases, the J end lost 6 bases, and 11 bases lay between the germline ends. Germline lookup yields CDR1 MNHEY and CDR2 SMNVEV (reference sequence). This CDR3 region has 14 residues. This chain's CDR3 is CASSLSQGQNGYTF. CDR3 in DNA: TGTGCCAGCAGTTTATCTCAGGGTCAGAATGGCTACACCTTC.

The chain carries TRBV5-5 and TRBJ2-3, with 11 bases matching TRBD2. Losses at the gene ends were 4 bases for V and 6 bases for J; bases not matched to a gene: 10. The CDR3 covers 16 residues. The V gene's germline CDR1 is SGHKS and CDR2 YYEKEE (reference sequence). The CDR3 DNA reads TGTGCCAGCAGCCCCTTAGCGGGAGGGCCGGGTGATACGCAGTATTTT. Its protein product is CASSPLAGGPGDTQYF.

This clone was detected only once. The rearrangement links TRBV27 to TRBJ2-5; 8 nucleotides agree with TRBD2. In germline, CDR1 is MNHEY, CDR2 SMNVEV (reference sequence). J lost 5 bases, V lost 5 bases, and 7 bases had no gene match. The CDR3 has 14 amino acids. CDR3 amino acids: CASSPTSGPETQYF. Here the CDR3 DNA reads TGTGCCAGCAGTCCCACTAGCGGACCGGAGACCCAGTACTTC.

This chain connects TRBV28 to TRBJ2-5; D is unclear. The germline gives CDR1 MDHEN, CDR2 SYDVKM. This CDR3 comprises 14 residues. Trimming left V 3 bases short and J 0 bases short, with 8 bases between. The CDR3 reads CASSFLGYQETQYF. The CDR3 nucleotides read TGTGCCAGCAGTTTTCTTGGATACCAAGAGACCCAGTACTTC.

The rearrangement links TRBV28 to TRBJ2-2; D is uncertain. Per the germline V gene, CDR1 is MDHEN and CDR2 is SYDVKM. The CDR3 has 15 amino acids. Trimming took off 5 bases at V and 6 bases at J, with 16 bases between the two ends. CDR3 sequence reads: CASSLTARRAGELFF. The CDR3 DNA sequence: TGTGCCAGCAGTCTCACGGCCCGACGTGCCGGGGAGCTGTTTTTT.

The chain employs TRBV27 and TRBJ1-4; D is possibly TRBD1 (5 bases). Germline CDR1 and CDR2: MNHEY and SMNVEV (reference sequence). V shed 8 bases and J shed 6 bases, with 16 bases lying between them. This CDR3 spans 14 amino acids. As DNA, the CDR3 is TGTGCCAGCTGGTCAGGGAGGTGGGATGAAAAACTGTTTTTT. This translates into CASWSGRWDEKLFF.

The chain recombines TRBV6-1 with TRBJ2-7, with D perhaps assigned TRBD1 or TRBD2 (7 bases each). Germline CDR1 reads MNHNS; CDR2 reads SASEGT. The CDR3 totals 14 residues. V was clipped by 1 base and J by 5 bases, with 12 bases between them. The DNA of the CDR3 is TGTGCCAGCAGTGAAGGGGGGGGGACAGACGAGCAGTACTTC. Its translation: CASSEGGGTDEQYF.

The chain has TRBV20-1 and TRBJ1-2, with D possibly being TRBD1 (5 bases). V was pared by 3 bases and J by 6 bases, with 8 bases between. Germline lookup yields CDR1 DFQATT and CDR2 SNEGSKA (reference sequence). This CDR3 spans 11 amino acids. The CDR3 region has the DNA TGCAGTGCTAGGTTAGGGGATGGCTACACCTTC. Translating gives CSARLGDGYTF.

This chain connects TRBV19 to TRBJ1-1; D not certain. In germline, CDR1 is LNHDA, CDR2 SQIVND (reference sequence). This CDR3 has 12 residues. V dropped 5 bases and J dropped 1 base, with 5 bases sitting between them. In DNA form, the CDR3 reads TGTGCCAGTAGTCGCGGGAACACTGAAGCTTTCTTT. This gives the protein CASSRGNTEAFF.

The chain recombines TRBV29-1 with TRBJ1-5, with a tentative D call TRBD1 (5 bases). Germline V gene sequence: CDR1 SQVTM, CDR2 ANQGSEA. This CDR3 is 12 amino acids long. Trimming took off 6 bases at V and 1 base at J, with 7 bases between the two ends. CDR3: CSVGHSNQPQHF. As DNA, the CDR3 is TGCAGCGTAGGACACAGCAATCAGCCCCAGCATTTT. The complete variable domain, with remaining parts taken from reference TRBV29-1 and TRBJ1-5, reads SAVISQKPSRDICQRGTSLTIQCQVDSQVTMMFWYRQQPGQSLTLIATANQGSEATYESGFVIDKFPISRPNLTFSTLTVSNMSPEDSSIYLCSVGHSNQPQHFGDGTRLSIL.

This clone was seen more than once but under ten times. The V call is TRBV19, the J call TRBJ1-2, with a tentative D call TRBD1 (5 bases). The CDR3 contains 13 residues. The germline V and J ends were trimmed by 1 base and 7 bases, with 10 bases remaining between them. The germline CDR1 and CDR2 sequences are LNHDA and SQIVND (reference sequence). CDR3 nucleotide sequence: TGTGCCAGTAGTATAGCCAGGGACGGTGGCTACACCTTC. Its protein product is CASSIARDGGYTF.

The chain uses TRBV28 and TRBJ2-7; 7 bases match TRBD1. The CDR3 has 16 amino acids. V trimming: 3 bases; J trimming: 5 bases; junction bases outside the gene matches: 13. Germline lookup yields CDR1 MDHEN and CDR2 SYDVKM. The CDR3 loop reads CASSFTLRGNRHEQYF. The CDR3 DNA is TGTGCCAGCAGTTTTACCCTCAGGGGGAACCGCCACGAGCAGTACTTC.

The CDR3 region has the DNA TGTGCCAGCAGTACGACAGGGTACCCTGAAGCTTTCTTT. Its translation is CASSTTGYPEAFF. The chain links TRBV2 to TRBJ1-1; TRBD1 agrees at 7 bases. The ends lost 5 bases at V and 6 bases at J; junction bases unmatched: 6. The CDR3 totals 13 residues. Germline CDR1 is SNHLY and CDR2 is FYNNEI.

This clone was counted only a few times. Distinct nucleotide sequences in the sample also encode this CDR3. The rearrangement joins TRBV6-5 to TRBJ1-1; D may be TRBD1 (5 bases). The ends were cut back, 2 bases at V and 4 bases at J, with 5 bases in the middle. Germline V gene sequence: CDR1 MNHEY, CDR2 SVGAGI. The length of the CDR3 is 12 residues. The CDR3 DNA reads TGTGCCAGCAGTTACGGGGGCACTGAAGCTTTCTTT. Amino acid sequence: CASSYGGTEAFF.

The chain carries TRBV18 and TRBJ2-6; TRBD1 is a possible D gene (6 bases). This CDR3 has 18 amino acids. The V end was cut by 0 bases, the J end by 5 bases, with 17 bases between. Germline loops: CDR1 KGHSH, CDR2 LQKENI. The CDR3 coding sequence is TGTGCCAGCTCACCACCCCAACAGGGAATCCCCTGGGCCAACGTCCTGACTTTC. Encoded protein: CASSPPQQGIPWANVLTF.

The gene calls are TRBV28 and TRBJ2-7; TRBD2 matches 7 bases. The CDR3 runs 17 residues. From germline, CDR1 is MDHEN and CDR2 SYDVKM. Losses at the gene ends were 6 bases for V and 1 base for J; bases not matched to a gene: 15. The CDR3 sequence is CASRKPLGGVGSYEQYF. The CDR3, as DNA: TGTGCCAGCAGAAAACCCCTGGGGGGGGTAGGATCCTACGAGCAGTACTTC.

The rearrangement uses TRBV2 and TRBJ2-3; D is perhaps TRBD1 or TRBD2 (5 bases each). Trimming removed 8 bases from V and 3 bases from J, with 12 bases in between. Germline V gene sequence: CDR1 SNHLY, CDR2 FYNNEI. The CDR3 is 13 residues long. The CDR3 region has the DNA TGTGCCAGCCGGGACCTATATACAGATACGCAGTATTTT. This codes for CASRDLYTDTQYF.

J is TRBJ1-2 and V is TRBV9; unclear D gene. The germline V and J ends were trimmed by 0 bases and 3 bases, with 9 bases remaining between them. The germline CDR1 and CDR2 sequences are SGDLS and YYNGEE. The CDR3 runs 14 residues. CDR3 in DNA: TGTGCCAGCAGCGTAGGGCGGGCCGACTATGGCTACACCTTC. Translation gives CASSVGRADYGYTF.

The chain links TRBV7-3 to TRBJ1-1; no clear D. This CDR3 region has 13 residues. The germline CDR1 and CDR2 sequences are SGHTA and FQGTGA. V gave up 4 bases and J gave up 3 bases, with 9 bases separating them. CDR3 region: CASSYAGDTEAFF. The CDR3 DNA reads TGTGCCAGCAGCTACGCCGGGGACACTGAAGCTTTCTTT.

This chain uses TRBV5-1 with TRBJ1-2, with D unclear. This CDR3 is built from 13 residues. Germline V CDR1 and CDR2: SGHRS, YFSETQ. The ends were cut back, 1 base at V and 6 bases at J, with 10 bases in the middle. The CDR3 loop is CASSLSFLDGYTF. The CDR3 DNA follows: TGCGCCAGCAGCTTGAGCTTTTTGGATGGCTACACCTTC.